The clone carrying this T cell receptor beta chain was detected only once. V was clipped by 7 bases and J by 7 bases, with 13 bases between them. The CDR3 consists of 12 residues. Looked up from germline, CDR1 is SEHNR and CDR2 is FQNEAQ (reference sequence). CD8+ and CD4+ blood T cells underwent TCR beta sequencing. This record belongs to a study of CD8 T cells in Susac syndrome. cDNA came from approximately 0.5 to 1 ug RNA primed by random hexamers. Each CDR3 protein gets one entry after TCRdb re-called the immunoSEQ multiplex PCR reads with MiXCR. The profile covers roughly 130,000 distinct CDR3 sequences, with roughly 95% appearing a single time and about 0.13% taken by the ten largest.

The sequencing input was CD4+ T cells from PBMCs. This clonotype originated in a human donor with Susac syndrome. The chain carries TRBV7-9 and TRBJ1-1, with D hard to call. The CDR3 is CASTPPKGEAFF. The CDR3 nucleotides are TGTGCCAGCACCCCCCCAAAAGGTGAAGCTTTCTTT.